One and the same sample provided the 17 T cell receptor beta chains below, sequenced in a study of T cells of healthy individuals. TCRdb re-analysed the 5' RACE reads in MiXCR, keeping a single row per CDR3 protein. Of 38,000 or so distinct CDR3 sequences listed, 3.5% to 5.5% are singletons. The receptors derive from a human donor in good health.

The sample holds a few counts of this clonotype. The chain carries TRBV5-1 and TRBJ2-3; no definite D call. The CDR3 length is 12 residues. The germline gives CDR1 SGHRS, CDR2 YFSETQ. V gave up 0 bases and J gave up 4 bases, with 3 bases separating them. This CDR3 reads CASSLDSDTQYF. CDR3 nucleotide sequence: TGCGCCAGCAGCTTGGACTCAGATACGCAGTATTTT.

This clonotype appeared many times. The gene calls are TRBV29-1 and TRBJ2-1; no definite D call. CDR3 length: 12 amino acids. The V end was cut by 5 bases, the J end by 6 bases, with 11 bases between. Germline V gene data show CDR1 as SQVTM and CDR2 as ANQGSEA. The chain's CDR3 is CSVLPGPNEQFF. The CDR3 DNA reads as TGCAGCGTTCTCCCTGGGCCCAATGAGCAGTTCTTC.

This clonotype has at least ten counts. The rearrangement links TRBV7-2 to TRBJ1-4; TRBD1 aligns across 7 bases. Trimming removed 1 base from V and 4 bases from J; junction bases left unmatched: 6. Germline V gene lookup returns CDR1 SGHTA and CDR2 FQGNSA. CDR3 length: 16 amino acids. CDR3 in amino acids: CASSLGFTGVNEKLFF. CDR3 nucleotides: TGTGCCAGCAGCTTAGGGTTTACAGGGGTTAATGAAAAACTGTTTTTT.

This chain links TRBV5-6 with TRBJ2-7, with TRBD2 as a possible D gene (6 bases). V was pared by 0 bases and J by 5 bases, with 15 bases between. This CDR3 is 15 amino acids long. Germline loops: CDR1 SGHDT, CDR2 YYEEEE. CDR3 bases: TGTGCCAGCAGCTTGGTCGGGAGCGGGCGGGACGAGCAGTACTTC. Translated, it gives CASSLVGSGRDEQYF.

This clonotype was seen many times. The chain is built from TRBV7-2 and TRBJ1-1; 7 bases align to TRBD1. Germline loops: CDR1 SGHTA, CDR2 FQGNSA. Germline trimming cut 6 bases from V and 3 bases from J; bases unmatched to any gene: 4. The length of the CDR3 is 13 residues. CDR3 in amino acids: CASSSQGYTEAFF. In DNA, the CDR3 is TGTGCCAGCAGTTCACAGGGGTACACTGAAGCTTTCTTT.

This clonotype was counted at least ten times. The CDR3 region has the DNA TGTGCCAGCATCGGTCTCAACACAGATACGCAGTATTTT. Translated: CASIGLNTDTQYF. The chain uses TRBV12-3 or TRBV12-4 and TRBJ2-3; the D is unclear. The CDR3 has 13 residues. Trimming took 7 bases from V and 2 from J, leaving 10 bases between them.

V is TRBV15 and J is TRBJ2-5, with a tentative D call TRBD1 (5 bases). CDR1 and CDR2 from the germline V gene are LNHNV and YYDKDF (reference sequence). This CDR3 has 14 amino acids. V lost 1 base and J 5 bases, leaving 11 bases between the germline ends. CDR3 bases: TGTGCCACCAGCAGAGTTGCAGGGCGGGAGACCCAGTACTTC. Its protein product is CATSRVAGRETQYF.

At least ten counts were recorded for this clonotype. This chain uses TRBV24-1 with TRBJ2-3; D unclear. This CDR3 region has 13 residues. From germline, CDR1 is KGHDR and CDR2 SFDVKD. V was shortened by 2 bases and J by 3 bases, with 5 bases between the two germline ends. In DNA, the CDR3 is TGTGCCACCAGTGATTCCTGGACAGATACGCAGTATTTT. Amino acids: CATSDSWTDTQYF.

This clonotype was seen repeatedly, ten times or more. V and J are TRBV9 and TRBJ2-5; 8 bases are a match to TRBD2. Germline values: CDR1 SGDLS, CDR2 YYNGEE. J gave up 2 bases and V 3 bases, and 12 bases lay outside the gene matches. The CDR3 extends over 17 amino acids. The CDR3 loop reads CASSAGLGAGAQETQYF. As DNA, the CDR3 is TGTGCCAGCAGCGCCGGCTTGGGAGCGGGGGCACAAGAGACCCAGTACTTC.

This clonotype was observed at least ten times. The chain employs TRBV9 and TRBJ2-3; tentative D call: TRBD2 (6 bases). V dropped 0 bases and J dropped 3 bases, with 14 bases sitting between them. Germline lookup yields CDR1 SGDLS and CDR2 YYNGEE. The CDR3 extends over 16 amino acids. The CDR3 loop reads CASSVGSGETTDTQYF. In DNA form, the CDR3 reads TGTGCCAGCAGCGTAGGGTCGGGGGAGACGACAGATACGCAGTATTTT.

This clonotype has more than one count but fewer than ten. The chain has TRBV6-2 or TRBV6-3 and TRBJ2-5; no clear D. Per germline, CDR1 MNHEY and CDR2 SVGEGT. V was trimmed by 2 bases and J by 7 bases, leaving 8 bases between them. CDR3 size: 12 residues. This CDR3 is CASSYPLATQYF. The CDR3 bases are TGTGCCAGCAGTTACCCGTTAGCGACCCAGTACTTC.

This chain uses TRBV5-1 with TRBJ1-6; 8 bases match TRBD1. Germline V lookup: CDR1 SGHRS, CDR2 YFSETQ. J lost 9 bases, V lost 0 bases, and 5 bases had no gene match. The CDR3 has 15 amino acids. The CDR3 loop reads CASSLAPDRGSPLHF. The CDR3 DNA is TGCGCCAGCAGCTTGGCCCCCGACAGGGGTTCACCCCTCCACTTT.

This clonotype was counted ten times or more. V gene TRBV10-3 combines with J gene TRBJ2-7; 8 bases line up with TRBD2. Germline-derived CDR1 and CDR2 are ENHRY and SYGVKD. Germline trimming cut 1 base from V and 2 bases from J; bases unmatched to any gene: 7. This CDR3 has 16 residues. This CDR3 reads CAISELDPGGAYEQYF. Here the CDR3 DNA reads TGTGCCATCAGTGAGTTAGATCCCGGGGGGGCCTACGAGCAGTACTTC.

This clonotype was recorded many times. The chain is built from TRBV18 and TRBJ1-2; unclear D gene. The CDR3 loop spans 13 amino acids. Per the germline V gene, CDR1 is KGHSH and CDR2 is LQKENI. The ends were cut back, 3 bases at V and 4 bases at J, with 9 bases in the middle. This chain's CDR3 is CASSPTDAYGYTF. The CDR3 DNA is TGTGCCAGCTCACCGACGGACGCCTATGGCTACACCTTC.

The table lists this clonotype with many counts. The rearrangement joins TRBV3-1 to TRBJ1-6, with 8 bases fitting TRBD1. Germline CDR1 LGHDT, CDR2 YNNKEL (reference sequence). The CDR3 consists of 15 residues. V gave up 6 bases and J gave up 5 bases; unmatched junction bases: 6. The CDR3 DNA sequence: TGTGCCAGCAGTCTCGGGACAGGCAATAATTCACCCCTCCACTTT. It codes for CASSLGTGNNSPLHF.

The V and J genes are TRBV7-8 and TRBJ2-5, with TRBD2 matching 7 bases. CDR1 and CDR2 (germline): SGHVS, FQNEAQ. V lost 1 base to trimming and J lost 2 bases; unmatched junction nucleotides: 4. CDR3 length: 15 residues. The CDR3 nucleotides read TGTGCCAGCAGCTTAGGGGGGGGGGGACAAGAGACCCAGTACTTC. Protein product: CASSLGGGGQETQYF.

Only a few counts were recorded for this clonotype. The rearrangement joins TRBV20-1 to TRBJ1-2; D might be TRBD1 (5 bases). V dropped 0 bases and J dropped 6 bases, with 11 bases sitting between them. This CDR3 is built from 13 residues. Germline CDR1 and CDR2: DFQATT and SNEGSKA (reference sequence). The CDR3 region has the DNA TGCAGTGCTAGAGATGGGGCGGGGGATGGCTACACCTTC. As protein: CSARDGAGDGYTF.